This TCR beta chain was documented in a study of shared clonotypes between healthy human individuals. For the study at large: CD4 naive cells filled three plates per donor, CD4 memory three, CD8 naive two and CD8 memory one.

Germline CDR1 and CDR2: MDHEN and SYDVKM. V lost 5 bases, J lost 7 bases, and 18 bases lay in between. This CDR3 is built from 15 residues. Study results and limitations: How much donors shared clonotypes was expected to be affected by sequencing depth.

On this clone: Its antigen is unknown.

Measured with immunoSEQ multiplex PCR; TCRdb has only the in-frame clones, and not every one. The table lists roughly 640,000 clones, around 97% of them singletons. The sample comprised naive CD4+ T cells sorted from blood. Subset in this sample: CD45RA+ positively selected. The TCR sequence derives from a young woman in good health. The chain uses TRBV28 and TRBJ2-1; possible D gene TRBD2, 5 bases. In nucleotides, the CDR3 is TGTGCCAGCAGTACTCCGGGGAGAGAGTGGAATGAGCAGTTCTTC. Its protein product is CASSTPGREWNEQFF.